This TCR beta chain was profiled in a study of blood T cell repertoires in COVID-19. The repertoire was sequenced with immunoSEQ multiplex PCR; TCRdb's copy has only in-frame clones and lacks some. The table has about 370,000 clones, 91% seen once; the top ten hold around 0.86%. This clone is a singleton in its sample. Germline CDR1 and CDR2: SGHRS and YFSETQ. Trimming took off 4 bases at V and 2 bases at J, with 13 bases between the two ends. This CDR3 comprises 14 residues. The source of this sequence is a woman aged 40 to 50 who had been exposed to COVID-19. Material for sequencing was PBMCs or T cells enriched from blood (not recorded which). This chain joins TRBV5-1 and TRBJ2-7; the D gene is possibly TRBD1 (5 bases). In DNA, the CDR3 is TGCGCCAGCAGCCCCCAGCAGGGCACCTACGAGCAGTACTTC. Translation: CASSPQQGTYEQYF. Full variable domain (rest looked up from reference TRBV5-1 and TRBJ2-7): KAGVTQTPRYLIKTRGQQVTLSCSPISGHRSVSWYQQTPGQGLQFLFEYFSETQRNKGNFPGRFSGRQFSNSRSEMNVSTLELGDSALYLCASSPQQGTYEQYFGPGTRLTVT.